This T cell receptor beta chain was sequenced in a study of cytomegalovirus exposure and HLA in healthy donors. V shed 2 bases and J shed 9 bases, with 9 bases lying between them. The germline V gene encodes CDR1 SGHNT and CDR2 YYREEE (reference sequence). The CDR3 totals 12 residues. PCR involved 60 Vbeta and 13 Jbeta primers. Clones were read by immunoSEQ multiplex PCR, and TCRdb kept only the in-frame ones, dropping some. The table records around 200,000 clones, 79% of them present only once. Sequencing used PBMCs. The J gene is TRBJ1-5, the V gene TRBV5-4; D call uncertain. The origin of this receptor is a man between 50 and 59 years old in good health and CMV-seronegative. The CDR3 loop is CASSLGEGPQHF. DNA for the CDR3: TGTGCCAGCAGCTTAGGAGAAGGGCCCCAGCATTTT.